This TCR beta chain stems from a study of vaccination and CD4 T cells after COVID-19. Study details: Overlapping spike peptides served as the stimulus for the cells. These peptides came from SARS-CoV-2 and from the common cold coronaviruses HCoV-NL63, HCoV-OC43 and HCoV-229E. Study-level points and caveats: Convalescent patients displayed spike mono-reactivity in 304 of 307 vaccine-specific clones. In convalescent patients, a median approximately 86% of reactive clones appeared only post-vaccination.

Treatment in this sample: roughly 11-day PBMC culture with coronavirus spike peptide pools or control peptides (ViraFEST assay). With 1 base removed from V and 9 bases from J, the gap between germline ends came to 10 bases. There are 14 residues in the CDR3. CDR1 SGHAT and CDR2 FQNNGV come from the germline V gene. The Oncomine TCR Beta short-read assay was what sequenced the DNA obtained from cultured CD4+ T cells. Via MiXCR, TCRdb re-called the PCR reads, giving one row per CDR3 protein. The sample contains around 2,500 distinct CDR3 sequences, roughly a third of which appear only once. This clonotype showed up just a few times. The target antigen is unknown.

The V gene is TRBV11-2, the J gene TRBJ1-6, with D maybe TRBD1 (6 bases). Sequencing was done on a sample of CD4+ T cells from blood, cultured in vitro. This sequence was found in a human donor who had recovered from COVID-19. The DNA of the CDR3 is TGTGCCAGCAGCTTAGGGGGGCAAGGTTCACCCCTCCACTTT. This encodes CASSLGGQGSPLHF. Variable domain in full (rest from reference TRBV11-2 and TRBJ1-6): EAGVAQSPRYKIIEKRQSVAFWCNPISGHATLYWYQQILGQGPKLLIQFQNNGVVDDSQLPKDRFSAERLKGVDSTLKIQPAKLEDSAVYLCASSLGGQGSPLHFGNGTRLTVT.